One sample yielded the 2 T cell receptor beta chains listed below, sequenced in a study of blood T cell repertoires in COVID-19. Clones were read by immunoSEQ multiplex PCR, and TCRdb kept only the in-frame ones, dropping some. The table has approximately 25,000 clones, roughly nine tenths seen once; the top ten hold less than 20%. Material: peripheral blood. All receptors derive from a human donor with active COVID-19. The donor label of this sample is uncertain.

This sequence joins TRBV7-2 and TRBJ1-2, with 8 bases aligning to TRBD1. The V segment lost 5 bases and the J segment 8 bases; nucleotides outside the gene matches: 7. CDR1 and CDR2 from the germline V gene are SGHTA and FQGNSA. The CDR3 extends over 13 amino acids. The chain's CDR3 is CASSNPSGGGYTF. The CDR3 DNA follows: TGTGCCAGCAGCAATCCTTCAGGGGGCGGCTACACCTTC.

This chain connects TRBV4-3 to TRBJ2-7; TRBD2 might be the D (5 bases). V gave up 0 bases and J gave up 9 bases, with 18 bases separating them. Germline CDR1 and CDR2: LGHNA and YSLEER. The CDR3 is made up of 15 amino acids. The CDR3 region is CASSQDRQQSGVQYF. The CDR3 DNA sequence: TGCGCCAGCAGCCAAGATCGGCAACAGTCCGGGGTGCAGTACTTC.